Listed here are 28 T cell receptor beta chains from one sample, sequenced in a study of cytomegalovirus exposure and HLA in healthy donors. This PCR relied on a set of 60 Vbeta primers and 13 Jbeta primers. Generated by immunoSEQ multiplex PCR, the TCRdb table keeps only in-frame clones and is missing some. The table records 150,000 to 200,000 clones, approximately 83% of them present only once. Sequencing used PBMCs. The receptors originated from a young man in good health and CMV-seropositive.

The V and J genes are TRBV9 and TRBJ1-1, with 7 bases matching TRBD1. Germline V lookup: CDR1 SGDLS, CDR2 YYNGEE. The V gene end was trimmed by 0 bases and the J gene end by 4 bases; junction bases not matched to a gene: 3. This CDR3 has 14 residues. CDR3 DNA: TGTGCCAGCAGCGTAGACAGGGGCGGCACTGAAGCTTTCTTT. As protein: CASSVDRGGTEAFF.

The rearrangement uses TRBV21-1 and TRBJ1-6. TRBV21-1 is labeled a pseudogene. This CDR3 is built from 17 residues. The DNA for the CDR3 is TGTGCCAGCAGCTTATGGGGGGTTAGCCCCTATAATTCACCCCTCCACTTT. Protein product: CASSLWGVSPYNSPLHF.

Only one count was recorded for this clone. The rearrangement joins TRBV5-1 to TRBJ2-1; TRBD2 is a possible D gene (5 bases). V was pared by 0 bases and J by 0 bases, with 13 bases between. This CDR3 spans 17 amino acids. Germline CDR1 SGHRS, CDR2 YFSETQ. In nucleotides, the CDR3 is TGCGCCAGCAGCTTGGCGGGAAGCAGAAGCTCCTACAATGAGCAGTTCTTC. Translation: CASSLAGSRSSYNEQFF.

The CDR3 sequence is CASSSEWDSGRGELFF. For the CDR3, the DNA is TGTGCCAGCAGCTCCGAATGGGATAGCGGGAGAGGGGAGCTGTTTTTT. This rearrangement joins TRBV11-2 to TRBJ2-2, with TRBD2 matching over 9 bases. The CDR3 is 16 residues long. The ends lost 4 bases at V and 8 bases at J; junction bases unmatched: 11. CDR1 SGHAT and CDR2 FQNNGV come from the germline V gene. The full variable domain, its missing parts supplied by reference TRBV11-2 and TRBJ2-2, is EAGVAQSPRYKIIEKRQSVAFWCNPISGHATLYWYQQILGQGPKLLIQFQNNGVVDDSQLPKDRFSAERLKGVDSTLKIQPAKLEDSAVYLCASSSEWDSGRGELFFGEGSRLTVL.

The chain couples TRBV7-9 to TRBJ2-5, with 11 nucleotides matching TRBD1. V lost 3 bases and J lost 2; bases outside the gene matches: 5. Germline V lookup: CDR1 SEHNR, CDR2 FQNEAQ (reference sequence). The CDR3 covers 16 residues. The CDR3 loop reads CASSFRDRGWQETQYF. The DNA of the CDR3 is TGTGCCAGCAGCTTCCGGGACAGGGGGTGGCAAGAGACCCAGTACTTC.

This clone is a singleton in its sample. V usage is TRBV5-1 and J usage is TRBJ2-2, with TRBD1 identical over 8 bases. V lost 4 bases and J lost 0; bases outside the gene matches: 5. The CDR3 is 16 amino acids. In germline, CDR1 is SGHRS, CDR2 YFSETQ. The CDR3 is CASSRDRRTNTGELFF. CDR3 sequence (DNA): TGCGCCAGCAGCAGGGACAGGCGAACGAACACCGGGGAGCTGTTTTTT.

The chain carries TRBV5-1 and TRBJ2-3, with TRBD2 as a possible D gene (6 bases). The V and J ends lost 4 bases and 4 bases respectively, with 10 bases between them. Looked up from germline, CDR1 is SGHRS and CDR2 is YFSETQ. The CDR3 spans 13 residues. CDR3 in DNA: TGCGCCAGCAGCCCGGGGGTGGCAGATACGCAGTATTTT. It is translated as CASSPGVADTQYF.

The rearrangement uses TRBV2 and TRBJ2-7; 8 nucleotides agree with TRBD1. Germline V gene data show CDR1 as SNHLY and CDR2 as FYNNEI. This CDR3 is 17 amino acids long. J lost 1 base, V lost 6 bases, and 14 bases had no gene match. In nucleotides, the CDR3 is TGTGCCAGCAGACCAATTGACAGGGGCCTCCTTTCCTACGAGCAGTACTTC. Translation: CASRPIDRGLLSYEQYF.

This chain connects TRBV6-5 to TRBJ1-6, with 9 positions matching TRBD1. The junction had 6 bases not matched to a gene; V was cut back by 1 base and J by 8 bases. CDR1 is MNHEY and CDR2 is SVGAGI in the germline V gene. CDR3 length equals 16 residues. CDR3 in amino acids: CASSYLGTGLDSPLHF. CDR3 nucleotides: TGTGCCAGCAGTTACTTGGGGACAGGGCTGGATTCACCCCTCCACTTT.

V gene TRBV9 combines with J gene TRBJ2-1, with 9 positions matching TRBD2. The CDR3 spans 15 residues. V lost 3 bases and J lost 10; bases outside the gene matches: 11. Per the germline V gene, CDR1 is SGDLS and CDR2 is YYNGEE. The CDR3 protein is CASSEGGGGAWEQFF. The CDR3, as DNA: TGTGCCAGCAGCGAGGGAGGCGGGGGGGCGTGGGAGCAGTTCTTC.

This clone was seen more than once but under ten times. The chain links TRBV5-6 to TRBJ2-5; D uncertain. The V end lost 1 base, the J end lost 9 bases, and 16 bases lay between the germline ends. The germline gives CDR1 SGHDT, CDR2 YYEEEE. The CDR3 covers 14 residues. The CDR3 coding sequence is TGTGCCAGCAGCTTGCCTTCCGGCGGATTGGCCCAGTACTTC. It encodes CASSLPSGGLAQYF.

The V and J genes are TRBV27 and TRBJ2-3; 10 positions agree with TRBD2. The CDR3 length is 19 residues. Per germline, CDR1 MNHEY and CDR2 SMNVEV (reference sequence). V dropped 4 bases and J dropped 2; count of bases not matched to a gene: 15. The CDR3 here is CASSSMKNRLAGDTDTQYF. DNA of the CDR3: TGTGCCAGCAGTTCGATGAAAAACCGTCTAGCGGGGGACACAGATACGCAGTATTTT.

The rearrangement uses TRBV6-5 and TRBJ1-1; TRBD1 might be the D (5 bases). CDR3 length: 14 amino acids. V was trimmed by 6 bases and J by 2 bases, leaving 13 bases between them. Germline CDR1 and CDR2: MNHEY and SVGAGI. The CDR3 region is CASRPWGINTEAFF. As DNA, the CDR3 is TGTGCCAGCAGGCCCTGGGGCATAAACACTGAAGCTTTCTTT.

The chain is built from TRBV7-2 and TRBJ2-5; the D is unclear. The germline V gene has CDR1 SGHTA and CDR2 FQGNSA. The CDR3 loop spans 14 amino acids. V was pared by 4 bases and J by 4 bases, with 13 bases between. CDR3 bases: TGTGCCAGCAGCTCGCCCAATAGTTTAGAGACCCAGTACTTC. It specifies CASSSPNSLETQYF.

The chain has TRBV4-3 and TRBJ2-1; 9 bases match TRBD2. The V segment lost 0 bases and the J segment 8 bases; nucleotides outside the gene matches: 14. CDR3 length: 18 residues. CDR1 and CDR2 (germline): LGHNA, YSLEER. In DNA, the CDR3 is TGCGCCAGCAGCCAAGAGAGGGTGGCGGGGGGGCCCGGAGATGAGCAGTTCTTC. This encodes CASSQERVAGGPGDEQFF.

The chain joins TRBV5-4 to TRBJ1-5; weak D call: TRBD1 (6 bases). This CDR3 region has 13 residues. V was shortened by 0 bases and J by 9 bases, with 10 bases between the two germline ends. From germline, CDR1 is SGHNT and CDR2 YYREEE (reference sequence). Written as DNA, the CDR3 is TGTGCCAGCAGCTTGGCAGGGGAACGGCCCCAGCATTTT. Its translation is CASSLAGERPQHF.

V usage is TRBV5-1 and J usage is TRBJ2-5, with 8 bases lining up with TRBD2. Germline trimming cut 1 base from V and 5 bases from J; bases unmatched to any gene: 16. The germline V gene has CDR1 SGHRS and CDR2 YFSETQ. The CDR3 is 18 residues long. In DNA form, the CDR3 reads TGCGCCAGCAGCTTGAATTCGGTCGGGGCGGGGGGTCAGGAGACCCAGTACTTC. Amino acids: CASSLNSVGAGGQETQYF.

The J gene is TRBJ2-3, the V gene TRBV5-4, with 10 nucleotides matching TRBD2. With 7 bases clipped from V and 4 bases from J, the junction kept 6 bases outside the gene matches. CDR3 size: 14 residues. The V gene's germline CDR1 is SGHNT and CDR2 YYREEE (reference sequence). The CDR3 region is CASLSSGGADTQYF. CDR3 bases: TGTGCCAGCCTTTCAAGCGGGGGGGCAGATACGCAGTATTTT.

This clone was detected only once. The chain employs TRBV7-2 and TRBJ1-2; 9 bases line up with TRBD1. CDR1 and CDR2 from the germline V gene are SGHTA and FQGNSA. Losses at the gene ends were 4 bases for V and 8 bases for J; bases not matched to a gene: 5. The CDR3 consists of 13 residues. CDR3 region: CASSSQGAWGYTF. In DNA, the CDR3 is TGTGCCAGCAGCTCACAGGGGGCGTGGGGCTACACCTTC.

CDR3 residues: CASSPPGTQETEAFF. Written as DNA, the CDR3 is TGTGCCAGCAGCCCCCCCGGGACTCAGGAGACTGAAGCTTTCTTT. This chain links TRBV13 with TRBJ1-1; D is possibly TRBD1 (5 bases). Germline V gene lookup returns CDR1 PRHDT and CDR2 FYEKMQ (reference sequence). CDR3 length: 15 residues. Trimming removed 5 bases at V and 5 bases at J, with 18 bases between. Looking up the rest from reference TRBV13 and TRBJ1-1 gives the full variable domain: AAGVIQSPRHLIKEKRETATLKCYPIPRHDTVYWYQQGPGQDPQFLISFYEKMQSDKGSIPDRFSAQQFSDYHSELNMSSLELGDSALYFCASSPPGTQETEAFFGQGTRLTVV.

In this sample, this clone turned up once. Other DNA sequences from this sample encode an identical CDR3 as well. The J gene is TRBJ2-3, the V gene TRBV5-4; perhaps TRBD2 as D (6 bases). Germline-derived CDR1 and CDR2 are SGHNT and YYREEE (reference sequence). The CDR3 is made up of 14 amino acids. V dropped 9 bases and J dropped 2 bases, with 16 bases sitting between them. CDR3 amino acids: CATKPGGLTDTQYF. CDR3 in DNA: TGTGCCACCAAACCCGGAGGGCTCACAGATACGCAGTATTTT.

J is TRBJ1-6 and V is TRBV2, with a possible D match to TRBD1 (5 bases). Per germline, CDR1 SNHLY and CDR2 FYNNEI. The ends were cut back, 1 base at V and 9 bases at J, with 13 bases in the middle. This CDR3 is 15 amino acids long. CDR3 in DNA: TGTGCCAGCAGTGAAGGGGGGGGACTCGGTTCACCCCTCCACTTT. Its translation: CASSEGGGLGSPLHF.

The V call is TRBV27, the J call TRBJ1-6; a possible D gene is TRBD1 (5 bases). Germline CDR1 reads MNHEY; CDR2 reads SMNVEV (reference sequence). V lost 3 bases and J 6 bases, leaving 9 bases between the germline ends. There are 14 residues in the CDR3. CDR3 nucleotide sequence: TGTGCCAGCAGTTTTAGGGGAGGTAATTCACCCCTCCACTTT. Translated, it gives CASSFRGGNSPLHF.

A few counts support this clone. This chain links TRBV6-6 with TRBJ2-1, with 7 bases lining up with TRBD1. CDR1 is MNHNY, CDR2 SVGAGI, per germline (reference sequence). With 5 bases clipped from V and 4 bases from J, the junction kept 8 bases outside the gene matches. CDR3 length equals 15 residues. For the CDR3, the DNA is TGTGCCAGCAGTCTAAGACAGGGTGATTACAATGAGCAGTTCTTC. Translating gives CASSLRQGDYNEQFF.

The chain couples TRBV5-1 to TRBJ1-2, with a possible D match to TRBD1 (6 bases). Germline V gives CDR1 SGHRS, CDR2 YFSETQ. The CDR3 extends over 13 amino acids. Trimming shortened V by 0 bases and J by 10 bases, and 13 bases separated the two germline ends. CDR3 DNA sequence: TGCGCCAGCAGCTTGGGCCATCCAGGGGACTACACCTTC. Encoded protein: CASSLGHPGDYTF.

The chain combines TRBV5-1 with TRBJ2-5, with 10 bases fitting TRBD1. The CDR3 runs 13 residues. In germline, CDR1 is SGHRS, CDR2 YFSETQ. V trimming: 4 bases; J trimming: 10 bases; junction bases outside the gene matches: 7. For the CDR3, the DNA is TGCGCCAGCAGCGCGGACAGGGGGTTTGACCAGTACTTC. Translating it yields CASSADRGFDQYF.

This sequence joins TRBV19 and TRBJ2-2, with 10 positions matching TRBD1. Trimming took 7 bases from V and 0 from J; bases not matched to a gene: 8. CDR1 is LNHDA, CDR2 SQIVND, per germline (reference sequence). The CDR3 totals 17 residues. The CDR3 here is CASTVTGQGTNTGELFF. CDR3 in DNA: TGTGCCAGTACCGTTACGGGACAGGGGACGAACACCGGGGAGCTGTTTTTT.

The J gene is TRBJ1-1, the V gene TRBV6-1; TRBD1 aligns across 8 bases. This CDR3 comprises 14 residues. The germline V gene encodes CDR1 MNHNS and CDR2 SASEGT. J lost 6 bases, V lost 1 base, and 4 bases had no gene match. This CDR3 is CASSEGTGGSEAFF. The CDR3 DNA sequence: TGTGCCAGCAGTGAAGGAACAGGGGGGTCTGAAGCTTTCTTT.